A single sample gave rise to the 30 T cell receptor beta chains below, sequenced in a study of PD-L1 blockade in urothelial cancer (TCRdb year 2017). Libraries were built with the immunoSEQ multiplex PCR assay. TCRdb took this table from immuneACCESS and kept in-frame rearrangements with V and J called. Such tables lack part of the clones; where checked against another copy, unresolved V genes explain under half of the gap, and the rest is unexplained. Here the sample has tens of thousands of clones; about 86% occur a single time. Together, the top ten hold approximately 2.9% of the sample. The specimen comprised PBMCs, sampled around atezolizumab (anti-PD-L1) treatment. These receptors all come from a man aged 50-60 years with urothelial cancer.

The chain couples TRBV18 to TRBJ2-7; no definite D call. The length of the CDR3 is 14 residues. Looked up from germline, CDR1 is KGHSH and CDR2 is LQKENI. Trimming stripped 1 base from V and 1 base from J, with 8 bases between. The CDR3 sequence is CASSPLGSSYEQYF. CDR3 DNA: TGTGCCAGCTCACCACTTGGCAGTTCCTACGAGCAGTACTTC.

The CDR3 DNA follows: TGTGCCAGCAGTCCTCGGTCCTTTGGTGAGCAGTTCTTC. Translation gives CASSPRSFGEQFF. This chain links TRBV28 with TRBJ2-1; D gene uncertain. The CDR3 length is 13 residues. Trimming removed 5 bases from V and 9 bases from J, with 14 bases in between. Germline loops: CDR1 MDHEN, CDR2 SYDVKM.

This chain links TRBV25-1 with TRBJ1-4, with TRBD1 matching 9 bases. The V gene's germline CDR1 is MGHDK and CDR2 SYGVNS. The CDR3 loop spans 16 amino acids. Trimming took 4 bases from V and 2 from J; bases not matched to a gene: 5. CDR3 protein: CASSGDREETNEKLFF. The CDR3 region has the DNA TGTGCCAGCAGTGGGGACAGGGAGGAGACTAATGAAAAACTGTTTTTT.

The CDR3 sequence is CASSLQGATGYGYTF. For the CDR3, the DNA is TGTGCCAGCAGCTTACAGGGGGCGACCGGCTATGGCTACACCTTC. This chain connects TRBV11-2 to TRBJ1-2, with 8 bases that match TRBD1. The CDR3 is 15 residues long. Germline V gene lookup returns CDR1 SGHAT and CDR2 FQNNGV. V shed 2 bases and J 4 bases; nucleotides not matched to a gene: 6.

The genes are TRBV19 and TRBJ1-6; TRBD1 might be the D (5 bases). This CDR3 is 15 amino acids long. Germline V lookup: CDR1 LNHDA, CDR2 SQIVND (reference sequence). Deletions cut 7 bases from V and 4 bases from J, with 14 bases between. The CDR3 reads CASTPSGGYNSPLHF. The CDR3 region has the DNA TGTGCCAGTACGCCGAGCGGGGGATATAATTCACCCCTCCACTTT. Supplemented by reference TRBV19 and TRBJ1-6, the full variable domain reads DGGITQSPKYLFRKEGQNVTLSCEQNLNHDAMYWYRQDPGQGLRLIYYSQIVNDFQKGDIAEGYSVSREKKESFPLTVTSAQKNPTAFYLCASTPSGGYNSPLHFGNGTRLTVT.

The V and J genes are TRBV4-1 and TRBJ2-7; TRBD1 agrees at 9 bases. Germline CDR1 MGHRA, CDR2 YSYEKL. Losses at the gene ends were 0 bases for V and 3 bases for J; bases not matched to a gene: 6. This CDR3 is built from 16 residues. CDR3 loop: CASSQDSDRGYYEQYF. DNA for the CDR3: TGCGCCAGCAGCCAAGACTCGGACAGGGGATACTACGAGCAGTACTTC.

This chain connects TRBV7-2 to TRBJ1-4; the D is unclear. Germline values: CDR1 SGHTA, CDR2 FQGNSA. The CDR3 contains 17 residues. V lost 5 bases to trimming and J lost 2 bases, with 18 bases between them. The DNA for the CDR3 is TGTGCCAGCAGCCGCAACCCCACGGGGTGGACTAATGAAAAACTGTTTTTT. Amino acid sequence: CASSRNPTGWTNEKLFF.

The gene calls are TRBV11-2 and TRBJ2-7, with 12 bases identical to TRBD2. This CDR3 is 14 amino acids long. The junction had 3 bases not matched to a gene; V was cut back by 5 bases and J by 4 bases. CDR1 is SGHAT, CDR2 FQNNGV, per germline. For the CDR3, the DNA is TGTGCCAGCAGCCAGACTAGCGGGAGATACGAGCAGTACTTC. Residues: CASSQTSGRYEQYF.

V usage is TRBV18 and J usage is TRBJ1-1, with D possibly TRBD1 on 5 matching bases. V shed 3 bases and J shed 0 bases, with 14 bases lying between them. Germline CDR1 is KGHSH and CDR2 is LQKENI. This CDR3 has 16 residues. The CDR3 DNA reads as TGTGCCAGCTCACCTAATCGGGGGGGAATGAACACTGAAGCTTTCTTT. Protein sequence: CASSPNRGGMNTEAFF.

The chain combines TRBV10-3 with TRBJ2-1; 8 bases map to TRBD2. The CDR3 is 15 residues long. The V gene's germline CDR1 is ENHRY and CDR2 SYGVKD. J gave up 1 base and V 8 bases, and 7 bases lay outside the gene matches. The CDR3 DNA reads as TGTGCCATCCGCAATAGCGGGGCGTCCTACAATGAGCAGTTCTTC. This codes for CAIRNSGASYNEQFF.

This chain links TRBV7-8 with TRBJ1-5; 8 bases match TRBD1. The CDR3 spans 14 residues. The V gene end was trimmed by 8 bases and the J gene end by 7 bases; junction bases not matched to a gene: 10. Germline CDR1 is SGHVS and CDR2 is FQNEAQ. The CDR3 is CASLPDRDGQPQHF. CDR3 DNA sequence: TGTGCCAGCCTGCCGGACAGGGACGGGCAGCCCCAGCATTTT.

V is TRBV5-6 and J is TRBJ2-3; no definite D call. This CDR3 has 12 amino acids. Germline CDR1 is SGHDT and CDR2 is YYEEEE. V lost 5 bases and J 5 bases, leaving 9 bases between the germline ends. The CDR3 sequence is CASSPSRDTQYF. CDR3 in DNA: TGTGCCAGCAGTCCATCGCGAGATACGCAGTATTTT.

This clone occurred a few times. The chain uses TRBV6-5 and TRBJ2-3; TRBD1 agrees at 9 bases. Germline lookup yields CDR1 MNHEY and CDR2 SVGAGI. This CDR3 comprises 15 residues. With V trimmed by 2 bases and J by 5 bases, 5 bases remained unmatched. CDR3 amino acids: CASSYGTGFLDTQYF. The CDR3 region has the DNA TGTGCCAGCAGTTACGGGACAGGGTTTTTAGATACGCAGTATTTT.

This sequence joins TRBV28 and TRBJ2-2; maybe TRBD2 (6 bases). Trimming pared 2 bases from V and 8 bases from J, leaving 18 bases between. Germline V gene lookup returns CDR1 MDHEN and CDR2 SYDVKM. The CDR3 sequence is 16 residues long. CDR3 DNA sequence: TGTGCCAGCAGTTTAGGTGGGACTGGAGGTATGGGGGAGCTGTTTTTT. It encodes CASSLGGTGGMGELFF.

The chain links TRBV9 to TRBJ1-2; TRBD1 aligns across 7 bases. Germline-derived CDR1 and CDR2 are SGDLS and YYNGEE. This CDR3 is built from 14 residues. The trim removed 0 bases at V and 7 bases at J, leaving 6 bases unmatched. Here the CDR3 reads CASSVDRGMGGYTF. The CDR3 bases are TGTGCCAGCAGCGTAGACAGGGGAATGGGTGGCTACACCTTC.

The chain uses TRBV19 and TRBJ2-1, with 8 nucleotides matching TRBD2. CDR3 length equals 17 residues. Unmatched junction bases numbered 16, after V lost 3 bases and J lost 9 bases. Germline V lookup: CDR1 LNHDA, CDR2 SQIVND (reference sequence). The CDR3 DNA is TGTGCCAGTAGTATCTTAAGGAGCGGGAGTTCGTCGGGTGAGCAGTTCTTC. It translates to CASSILRSGSSSGEQFF.

CDR3 sequence reads: CATSRDTGITATNEKLFF. CDR3 in DNA: TGTGCCACCAGCAGAGATACAGGGATCACAGCAACTAATGAAAAACTGTTTTTT. The chain employs TRBV15 and TRBJ1-4, with D possibly TRBD1 on 6 matching bases. Trimming shortened V by 0 bases and J by 0 bases, and 14 bases separated the two germline ends. Germline lookup yields CDR1 LNHNV and CDR2 YYDKDF (reference sequence). CDR3 length equals 18 residues.

The chain combines TRBV5-1 with TRBJ2-2, with D uncertain. Trimming cost V 1 base and J 2 bases, with 9 bases left between them. The CDR3 has 15 amino acids. CDR1 and CDR2 (germline): SGHRS, YFSETQ. CDR3 DNA sequence: TGCGCCAGCAGCTTGTATCCGTTTAACACCGGGGAGCTGTTTTTT. Encoded protein: CASSLYPFNTGELFF. Based on the CDR3 plus reference TRBV5-1 and TRBJ2-2, the full variable domain is KAGVTQTPRYLIKTRGQQVTLSCSPISGHRSVSWYQQTPGQGLQFLFEYFSETQRNKGNFPGRFSGRQFSNSRSEMNVSTLELGDSALYLCASSLYPFNTGELFFGEGSRLTVL.

The CDR3 protein is CASSLWGGKETQYF. For the CDR3, the DNA is TGTGCCAGCAGCTTATGGGGGGGCAAGGAGACCCAGTACTTC. The rearrangement links TRBV7-3 to TRBJ2-5, with D perhaps TRBD2 (7 bases). The CDR3 is 14 residues long. CDR1 is SGHTA and CDR2 is FQGTGA in the germline V gene. Trimming pared 2 bases from V and 5 bases from J, leaving 12 bases between.

J is TRBJ1-5 and V is TRBV28, with D tentatively TRBD1 (5 bases). The germline V gene has CDR1 MDHEN and CDR2 SYDVKM. V was trimmed by 2 bases and J by 1 base, leaving 18 bases between them. The CDR3 covers 18 residues. The CDR3 loop reads CASSLVRRVDSSNQPQHF. For the CDR3, the DNA is TGTGCCAGCAGTTTAGTGCGCAGGGTTGATTCGAGCAATCAGCCCCAGCATTTT.

V is TRBV4-1 and J is TRBJ2-5; a weak D match, TRBD1 (5 bases). This CDR3 region has 15 residues. CDR1 MGHRA and CDR2 YSYEKL come from the germline V gene. The germline V and J ends were trimmed by 8 bases and 3 bases, with 19 bases remaining between them. The CDR3 DNA reads TGCGCCAGCCAGCAGCTACCGACAGCAAAAGAGACCCAGTACTTC. Encoded protein: CASQQLPTAKETQYF.

The V gene is TRBV10-3, the J gene TRBJ2-7; no clear D gene. V dropped 6 bases and J dropped 4 bases, with 16 bases sitting between them. The CDR3 is made up of 14 amino acids. CDR1 ENHRY and CDR2 SYGVKD come from the germline V gene. The CDR3 loop reads CAISPSQPAYEQYF. The DNA for the CDR3 is TGTGCCATCAGCCCCTCACAGCCGGCTTACGAGCAGTACTTC.

This sequence joins TRBV6-4 and TRBJ2-7, with 9 bases matching TRBD1. Germline assignment: CDR1 MRHNA and CDR2 SNTAGT. The CDR3 runs to 13 residues. J gave up 5 bases and V 8 bases, and 7 bases lay outside the gene matches. This chain's CDR3 is CASPWTGANEQYF. The DNA for the CDR3 is TGTGCCAGCCCATGGACAGGGGCTAACGAGCAGTACTTC.

The chain has TRBV2 and TRBJ1-6; 9 nucleotides line up with TRBD1. J lost 0 bases, V lost 3 bases, and 6 bases had no gene match. The germline V gene encodes CDR1 SNHLY and CDR2 FYNNEI. CDR3 length: 18 residues. CDR3: CASSDLGTGSSYNSPLHF. The CDR3 nucleotides read TGTGCCAGCAGTGATCTTGGGACAGGGAGCTCCTATAATTCACCCCTCCACTTT.

This clone was counted a single time. V and J are TRBV7-9 and TRBJ2-7; D is possibly TRBD1 (6 bases). There are 14 residues in the CDR3. V was trimmed by 1 base and J by 3 bases, leaving 10 bases between them. Looked up from germline, CDR1 is SEHNR and CDR2 is FQNEAQ (reference sequence). The CDR3 DNA sequence: TGTGCCAGCAGCTTAGAGGGGGAAATCTACGAGCAGTACTTC. It translates to CASSLEGEIYEQYF. Full variable domain (remainder filled in from reference TRBV7-9 and TRBJ2-7): DTGVSQNPRHKITKRGQNVTFRCDPISEHNRLYWYRQTLGQGPEFLTYFQNEAQLEKSRLLSDRFSAERPKGSFSTLEIQRTEQGDSAMYLCASSLEGEIYEQYFGPGTRLTVT.

The V gene is TRBV13, the J gene TRBJ1-1; tentative D call: TRBD1 (5 bases). The V gene lost 6 bases and the J gene lost 8 bases, with 10 bases spanning the gap. The CDR3 totals 11 residues. Per the germline V gene, CDR1 is PRHDT and CDR2 is FYEKMQ (reference sequence). The CDR3 region has the DNA TGTGCCAGCAGAGCCCGGACAGAAGCTTTCTTT. It is translated as CASRARTEAFF.

The gene calls are TRBV19 and TRBJ1-1; 10 bases align to TRBD1. V lost 7 bases and J lost 4; bases outside the gene matches: 3. CDR1 LNHDA and CDR2 SQIVND come from the germline V gene (reference sequence). CDR3 length: 13 residues. CDR3 DNA sequence: TGTGCCAGTATCCGGGACAGGGGCACTGAAGCTTTCTTT. This encodes CASIRDRGTEAFF.

This sequence joins TRBV6-5 and TRBJ2-1, with a possible D match to TRBD2 (6 bases). CDR1 is MNHEY and CDR2 is SVGAGI in the germline V gene. V lost 2 bases, J lost 6 bases, and 17 bases lay in between. The CDR3 has 16 amino acids. The CDR3 loop is CASSYGGSGTFNEQFF. In DNA, the CDR3 is TGTGCCAGCAGTTACGGGGGGAGTGGGACCTTCAATGAGCAGTTCTTC.

This clone has only one observation. The gene calls are TRBV5-1 and TRBJ2-1; possibly TRBD2 for D (6 bases). Deletions cut 1 base from V and 0 bases from J, with 17 bases between. The CDR3 is made up of 18 amino acids. CDR1 and CDR2 from the germline V gene are SGHRS and YFSETQ. DNA for the CDR3: TGCGCCAGCAGCTTGAGTTCGACGCAGACTAGCTCCTACAATGAGCAGTTCTTC. It codes for CASSLSSTQTSSYNEQFF.

This clone appeared a single time. The chain recombines TRBV5-1 with TRBJ2-1; perhaps TRBD2 as D (5 bases). Trimming pared 4 bases from V and 10 bases from J, leaving 30 bases between. The germline V gene has CDR1 SGHRS and CDR2 YFSETQ. The CDR3 spans 18 residues. CDR3 DNA: TGCGCCAGCAGCCCTCGACTCAACAGCGGACCCGCCTCTTGGGAGCAGTTCTTC. Translation: CASSPRLNSGPASWEQFF.